The 9 T cell receptor beta chains below come from one sample, sequenced in a study of Ad26.COV2.S vaccination and SARS-CoV-2 variants. Data came from immunoSEQ multiplex PCR; TCRdb stores just in-frame clones and leaves some out. Counted here are about 440,000 clones, around nine tenths occurring once; the ten biggest clones make up around 13%. Regarding treatment: 15 to 20 received Ad26.COV2.S at low or high dose, single or two shots; roughly five received placebo; per-sample allocation not given. Collection of samples fell on day 63 after the first vaccine or placebo injection. The sequencing here drew on peripheral blood, taken in a trial of Ad26.COV2.S vaccine versus placebo. The receptors originated from a person between 18 and 59 years old who received the Ad26.COV2.S COVID-19 vaccine or a placebo.

Points on this clone: At one end, the junction sequence differs from germline, possibly due to a read error. The genes are TRBV19 and TRBJ1-5, with 8 bases fitting TRBD1. Looked up from germline, CDR1 is LNHDA and CDR2 is SQIVND (reference sequence). The CDR3 contains 15 residues. The CDR3 DNA reads as TGTGCCAGTAGCATAGGAACAGGGGGAGGTCAGCCCCAGCATTTT. It codes for CASSIGTGGGQPQHF.

The rearrangement joins TRBV2 to TRBJ2-3, with 10 positions matching TRBD2. The CDR3 extends over 14 amino acids. Germline V gene sequence: CDR1 SNHLY, CDR2 FYNNEI. V shed 7 bases and J 6 bases; nucleotides not matched to a gene: 7. The CDR3 DNA reads TGTGCCAGCACTAAGCGGGAGGGCCTTGATACGCAGTATTTT. It is translated as CASTKREGLDTQYF. Complete variable domain (other parts from reference TRBV2 and TRBJ2-3): EPEVTQTPSHQVTQMGQEVILRCVPISNHLYFYWYRQILGQKVEFLVSFYNNEISEKSEIFDDQFSVERPDGSNFTLKIRSTKLEDSAMYFCASTKREGLDTQYFGPGTRLTVL.

The chain couples TRBV3-1 (or the pseudogene TRBV3-2) to TRBJ1-2, with D uncertain. Germline V gives CDR1 LGHDT, CDR2 YNNKEL (reference sequence). The CDR3 covers 15 residues. V was shortened by 1 base and J by 4 bases, with 13 bases between the two germline ends. The CDR3 DNA reads TGTGCCAGCAGCCAAGGACCGACTCCGACCTATGGCTACACCTTC. This translates into CASSQGPTPTYGYTF.

This chain connects TRBV2 to TRBJ1-5, with 8 bases aligning to TRBD1. CDR1 is SNHLY and CDR2 is FYNNEI in the germline V gene. The CDR3 is 15 residues long. Losses at the gene ends were 8 bases for V and 7 bases for J; bases not matched to a gene: 13. The DNA for the CDR3 is TGTGCCAGCCAAACGGACAGGGCGTCTGGACAGCCCCAGCATTTT. It yields the protein CASQTDRASGQPQHF.

The V and J genes are TRBV28 and TRBJ1-1, with D possibly being TRBD1 (5 bases). Trimming removed 8 bases from V and 3 bases from J, with 13 bases in between. CDR3 length: 13 residues. Germline CDR1 is MDHEN and CDR2 is SYDVKM. CDR3 sequence reads: CASGGGVDTEAFF. CDR3 bases: TGTGCCAGCGGGGGGGGAGTAGACACTGAAGCTTTCTTT.

The rearrangement uses TRBV9 and TRBJ1-6; D gene uncertain. The CDR3 is made up of 15 amino acids. Trimming pared 0 bases from V and 7 bases from J, leaving 11 bases between. The germline V gene has CDR1 SGDLS and CDR2 YYNGEE. CDR3 sequence reads: CASSVGRLLNSPLHF. As DNA, the CDR3 is TGTGCCAGCAGCGTAGGGAGGCTCTTGAATTCACCCCTCCACTTT.

The chain couples TRBV15 to TRBJ2-5; D assignment may be TRBD1 or TRBD2 (7 bases each). CDR1 LNHNV and CDR2 YYDKDF come from the germline V gene (reference sequence). The CDR3 totals 17 residues. V was cut by 1 base and J by 5 bases, with 20 bases left in between. CDR3 coding DNA: TGTGCCACCAGCAGAGGGGAGGGACAGCTGGGGATGGAGACCCAGTACTTC. Protein: CATSRGEGQLGMETQYF.

CDR3 in DNA: TGCGCCAGCAGTGAGGGGCGGTACAGGGGAACCCCACGATATGGCTACACCTTC. Its translation is CASSEGRYRGTPRYGYTF. The V and J genes are TRBV10-1 and TRBJ1-2, with 7 positions matching TRBD1. Germline V gene sequence: CDR1 WNHNN, CDR2 SYGVQD (reference sequence). The CDR3 extends over 18 amino acids. Trimming removed 2 bases from V and 5 bases from J; junction bases left unmatched: 17.

This rearrangement joins TRBV10-3 to TRBJ2-7; D is unclear. The V gene lost 8 bases and the J gene lost 2 bases, with 10 bases spanning the gap. The CDR3 is 12 amino acids. Germline V CDR1 and CDR2: ENHRY, SYGVKD. The CDR3 sequence is CAISRQTYEQYF. The CDR3 region has the DNA TGTGCCATCTCGAGACAAACCTACGAGCAGTACTTC.